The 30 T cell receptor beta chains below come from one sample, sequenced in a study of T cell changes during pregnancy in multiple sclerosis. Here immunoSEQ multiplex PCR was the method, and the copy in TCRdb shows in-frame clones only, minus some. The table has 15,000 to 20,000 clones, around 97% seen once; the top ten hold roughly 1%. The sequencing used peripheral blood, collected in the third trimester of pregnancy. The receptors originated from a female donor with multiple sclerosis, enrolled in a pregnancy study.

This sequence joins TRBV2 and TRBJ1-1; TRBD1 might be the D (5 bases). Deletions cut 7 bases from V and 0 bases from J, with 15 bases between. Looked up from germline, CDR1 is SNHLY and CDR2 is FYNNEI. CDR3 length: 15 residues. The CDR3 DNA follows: TGTGCCAGCAAGGTGGACACAAAGATGAACACTGAAGCTTTCTTT. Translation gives CASKVDTKMNTEAFF.

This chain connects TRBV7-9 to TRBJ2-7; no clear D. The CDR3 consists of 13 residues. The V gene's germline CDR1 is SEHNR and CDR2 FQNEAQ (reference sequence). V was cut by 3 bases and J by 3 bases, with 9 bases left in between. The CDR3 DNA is TGTGCCAGCAGCTTGGAACAGCTCTACGAGCAGTACTTC. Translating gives CASSLEQLYEQYF.

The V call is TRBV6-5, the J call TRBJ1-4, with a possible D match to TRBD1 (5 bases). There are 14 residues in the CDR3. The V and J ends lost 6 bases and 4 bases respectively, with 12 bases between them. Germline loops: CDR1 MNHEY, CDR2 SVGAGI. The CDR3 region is CASRYTGGNEKLFF. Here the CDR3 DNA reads TGTGCCAGCAGATACACCGGGGGTAATGAAAAACTGTTTTTT.

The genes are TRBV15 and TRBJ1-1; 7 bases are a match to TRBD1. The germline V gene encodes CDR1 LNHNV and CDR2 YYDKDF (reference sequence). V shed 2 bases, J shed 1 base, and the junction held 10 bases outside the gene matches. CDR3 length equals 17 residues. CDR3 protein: CATSRFQTGTGNTEAFF. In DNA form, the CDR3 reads TGTGCCACCAGCAGATTCCAGACAGGGACCGGGAACACTGAAGCTTTCTTT.

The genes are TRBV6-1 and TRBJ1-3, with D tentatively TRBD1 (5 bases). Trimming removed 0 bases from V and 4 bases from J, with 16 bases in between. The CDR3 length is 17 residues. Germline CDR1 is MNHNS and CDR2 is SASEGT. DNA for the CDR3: TGTGCCAGCAGTGAAGCCCCCCTGGGAGGGGCAGGAAACACCATATATTTT. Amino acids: CASSEAPLGGAGNTIYF.

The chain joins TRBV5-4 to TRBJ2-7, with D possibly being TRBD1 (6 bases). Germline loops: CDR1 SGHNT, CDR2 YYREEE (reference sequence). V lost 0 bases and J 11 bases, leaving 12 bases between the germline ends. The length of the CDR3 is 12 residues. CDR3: CASSLEQGSKYF. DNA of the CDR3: TGTGCCAGCAGCTTGGAACAGGGAAGCAAGTACTTC.

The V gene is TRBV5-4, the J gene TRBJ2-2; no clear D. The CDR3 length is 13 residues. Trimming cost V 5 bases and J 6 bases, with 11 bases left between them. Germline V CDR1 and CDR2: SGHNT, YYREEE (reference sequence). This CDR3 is CASSLLPAGELFF. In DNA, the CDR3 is TGTGCCAGCAGTCTACTACCCGCCGGGGAGCTGTTTTTT. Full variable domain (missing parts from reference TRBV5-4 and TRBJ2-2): ETGVTQSPTHLIKTRGQQVTLRCSSQSGHNTVSWYQQALGQGPQFIFQYYREEENGRGNFPPRFSGLQFPNYSSELNVNALELDDSALYLCASSLLPAGELFFGEGSRLTVL.

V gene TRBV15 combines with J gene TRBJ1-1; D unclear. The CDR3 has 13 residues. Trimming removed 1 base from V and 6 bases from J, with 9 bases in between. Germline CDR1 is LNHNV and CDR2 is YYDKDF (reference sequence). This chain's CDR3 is CATSRAGSSEAFF. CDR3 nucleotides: TGTGCCACCAGCAGAGCGGGGTCTTCTGAAGCTTTCTTT.

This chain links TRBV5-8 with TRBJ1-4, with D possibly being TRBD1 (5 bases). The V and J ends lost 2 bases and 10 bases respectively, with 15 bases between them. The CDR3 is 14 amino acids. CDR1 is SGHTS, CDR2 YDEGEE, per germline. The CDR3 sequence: CASSLTGTEGKLFF. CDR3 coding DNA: TGTGCCAGCAGCTTAACCGGGACGGAGGGAAAACTGTTTTTT. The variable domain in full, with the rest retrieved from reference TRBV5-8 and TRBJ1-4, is EAGVTQSPTHLIKTRGQQATLRCSPISGHTSVYWYQQALGLGLQFLLWYDEGEERNRGNFPPRFSGRQFPNYSSELNVNALELEDSALYLCASSLTGTEGKLFFGSGTQLSVL.

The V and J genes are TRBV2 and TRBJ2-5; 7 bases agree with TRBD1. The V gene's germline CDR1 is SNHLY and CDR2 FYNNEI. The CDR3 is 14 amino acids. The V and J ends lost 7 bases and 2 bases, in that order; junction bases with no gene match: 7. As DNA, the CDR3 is TGTGCCAGCAATCCGGGACAGCATCAAGAGACCCAGTACTTC. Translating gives CASNPGQHQETQYF.

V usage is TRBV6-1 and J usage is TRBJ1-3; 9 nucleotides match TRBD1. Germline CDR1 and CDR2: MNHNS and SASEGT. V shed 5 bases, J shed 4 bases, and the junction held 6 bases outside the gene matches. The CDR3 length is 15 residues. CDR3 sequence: CASSWGTGTGNTIYF. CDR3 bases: TGTGCCAGCAGTTGGGGGACAGGGACAGGAAACACCATATATTTT.

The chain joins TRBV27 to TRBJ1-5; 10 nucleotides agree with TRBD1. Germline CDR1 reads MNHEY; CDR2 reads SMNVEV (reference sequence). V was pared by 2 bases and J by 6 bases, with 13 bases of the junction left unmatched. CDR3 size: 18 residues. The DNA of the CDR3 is TGTGCCAGCAGTTTAAACCACCGGGCCGGGACAGGGGCTCAGCCCCAGCATTTT. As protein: CASSLNHRAGTGAQPQHF.

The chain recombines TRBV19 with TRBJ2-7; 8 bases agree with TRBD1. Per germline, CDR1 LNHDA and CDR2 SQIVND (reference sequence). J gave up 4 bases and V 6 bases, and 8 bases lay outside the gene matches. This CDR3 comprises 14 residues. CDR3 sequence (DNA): TGTGCCAGTAGACAGACAGGGGTCTCTTACGAGCAGTACTTC. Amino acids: CASRQTGVSYEQYF.

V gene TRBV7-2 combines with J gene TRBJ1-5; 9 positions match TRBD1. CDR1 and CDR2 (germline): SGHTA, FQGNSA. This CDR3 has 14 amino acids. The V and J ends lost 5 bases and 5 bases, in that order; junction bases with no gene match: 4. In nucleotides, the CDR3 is TGTGCCAGCAGCCCGAGACAGGGGGATCAGCCCCAGCATTTT. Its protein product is CASSPRQGDQPQHF.

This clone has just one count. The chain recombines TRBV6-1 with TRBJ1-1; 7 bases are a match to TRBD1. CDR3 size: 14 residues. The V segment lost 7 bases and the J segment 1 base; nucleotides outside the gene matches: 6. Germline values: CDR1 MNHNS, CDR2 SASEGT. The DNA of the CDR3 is TGTGCCAGCAAGGGGGCGCAGCAGAACACTGAAGCTTTCTTT. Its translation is CASKGAQQNTEAFF.

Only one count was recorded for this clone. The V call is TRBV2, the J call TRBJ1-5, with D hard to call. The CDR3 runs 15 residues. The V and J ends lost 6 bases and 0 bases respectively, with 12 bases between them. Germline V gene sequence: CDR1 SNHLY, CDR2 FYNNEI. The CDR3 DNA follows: TGTGCCAGCAGCCCCCCCGGGGTTAGCAATCAGCCCCAGCATTTT. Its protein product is CASSPPGVSNQPQHF.

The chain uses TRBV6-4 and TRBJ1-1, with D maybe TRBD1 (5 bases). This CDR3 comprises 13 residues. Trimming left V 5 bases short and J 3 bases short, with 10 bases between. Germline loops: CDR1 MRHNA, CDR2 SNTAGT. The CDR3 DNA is TGTGCCAGCAGTTCGGGCAGGGACACTGAAGCTTTCTTT. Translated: CASSSGRDTEAFF.

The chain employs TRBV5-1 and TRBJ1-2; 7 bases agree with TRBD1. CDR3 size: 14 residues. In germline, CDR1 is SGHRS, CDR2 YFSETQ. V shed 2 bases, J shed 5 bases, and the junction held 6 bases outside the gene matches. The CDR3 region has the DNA TGCGCCAGCAGCTTTGGACAGACAGGGTATGGCTACACCTTC. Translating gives CASSFGQTGYGYTF.

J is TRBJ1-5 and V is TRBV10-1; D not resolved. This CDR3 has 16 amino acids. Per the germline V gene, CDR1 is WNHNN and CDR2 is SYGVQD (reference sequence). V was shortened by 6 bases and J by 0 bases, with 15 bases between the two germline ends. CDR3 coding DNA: TGCGCCAGCAGCCCCGGGTGCGGGCTTAGCAATCAGCCCCAGCATTTT. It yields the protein CASSPGCGLSNQPQHF.

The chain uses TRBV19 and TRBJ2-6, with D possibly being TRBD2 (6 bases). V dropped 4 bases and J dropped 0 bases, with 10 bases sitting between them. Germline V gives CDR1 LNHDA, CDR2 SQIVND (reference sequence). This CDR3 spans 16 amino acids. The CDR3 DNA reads TGTGCCAGTAGTACCCGCGGGGTCTCTGGGGCCAACGTCCTGACTTTC. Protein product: CASSTRGVSGANVLTF.

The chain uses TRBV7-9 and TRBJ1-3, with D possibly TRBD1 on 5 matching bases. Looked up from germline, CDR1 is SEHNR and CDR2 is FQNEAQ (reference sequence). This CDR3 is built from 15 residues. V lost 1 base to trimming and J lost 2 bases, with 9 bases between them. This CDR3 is CASSLVPGTGNTIYF. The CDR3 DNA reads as TGTGCCAGCAGCTTAGTCCCAGGGACTGGAAACACCATATATTTT.

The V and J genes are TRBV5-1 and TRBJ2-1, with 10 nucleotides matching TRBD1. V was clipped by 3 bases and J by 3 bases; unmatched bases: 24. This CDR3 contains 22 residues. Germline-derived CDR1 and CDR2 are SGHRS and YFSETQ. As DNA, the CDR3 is TGCGCCAGCAGCTCTTCTCTGGGCCGGGACAGGGGAGTCTGGGGGGACTACAATGAGCAGTTCTTC. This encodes CASSSSLGRDRGVWGDYNEQFF.

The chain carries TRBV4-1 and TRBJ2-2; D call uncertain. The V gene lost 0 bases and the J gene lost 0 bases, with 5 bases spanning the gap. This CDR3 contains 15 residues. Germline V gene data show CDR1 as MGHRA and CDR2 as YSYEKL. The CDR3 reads CASSQEAANTGELFF. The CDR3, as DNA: TGCGCCAGCAGCCAAGAGGCAGCGAACACCGGGGAGCTGTTTTTT.

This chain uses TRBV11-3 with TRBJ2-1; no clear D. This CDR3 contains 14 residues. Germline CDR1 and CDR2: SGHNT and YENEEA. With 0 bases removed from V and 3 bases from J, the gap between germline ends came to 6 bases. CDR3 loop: CASSLEYRYNEQFF. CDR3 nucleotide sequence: TGTGCCAGCAGCTTAGAGTATCGCTACAATGAGCAGTTCTTC.

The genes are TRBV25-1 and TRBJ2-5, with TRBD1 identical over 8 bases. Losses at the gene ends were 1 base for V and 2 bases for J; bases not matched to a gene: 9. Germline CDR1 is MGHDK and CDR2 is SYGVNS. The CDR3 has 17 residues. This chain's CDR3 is CASSELGRGQKQETQYF. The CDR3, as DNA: TGTGCCAGCAGTGAATTGGGCAGGGGGCAGAAACAAGAGACCCAGTACTTC.

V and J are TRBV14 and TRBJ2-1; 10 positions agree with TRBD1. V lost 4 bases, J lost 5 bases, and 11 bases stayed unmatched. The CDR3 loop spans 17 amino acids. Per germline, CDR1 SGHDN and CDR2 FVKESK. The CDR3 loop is CASSLIFDRGLNNEQFF. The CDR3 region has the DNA TGTGCCAGCAGCCTAATATTCGACAGGGGGCTGAACAATGAGCAGTTCTTC.

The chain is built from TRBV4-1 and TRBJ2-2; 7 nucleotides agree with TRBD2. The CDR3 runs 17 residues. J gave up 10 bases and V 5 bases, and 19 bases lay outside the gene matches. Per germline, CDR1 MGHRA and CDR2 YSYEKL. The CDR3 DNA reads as TGCGCCAGCAGCATACCCCTAGGCAAGCGGGGTCAGGAGGAGCTGTTTTTT. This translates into CASSIPLGKRGQEELFF.

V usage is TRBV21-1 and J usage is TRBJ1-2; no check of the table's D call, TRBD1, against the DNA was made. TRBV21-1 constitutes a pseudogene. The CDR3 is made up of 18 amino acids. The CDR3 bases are TGTGCCAGCAGCAAACCCTCCTGGGGCCCACTCTCTAACTATGGCTACACCTTC. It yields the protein CASSKPSWGPLSNYGYTF.

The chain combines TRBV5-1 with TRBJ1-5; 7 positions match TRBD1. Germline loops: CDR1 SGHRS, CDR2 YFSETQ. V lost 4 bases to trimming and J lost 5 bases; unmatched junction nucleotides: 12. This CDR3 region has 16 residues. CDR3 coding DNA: TGCGCCAGCAGCCCTGGGACAGTTAAAGGGGATCAGCCCCAGCATTTT. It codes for CASSPGTVKGDQPQHF. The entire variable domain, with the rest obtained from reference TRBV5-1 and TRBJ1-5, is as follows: KAGVTQTPRYLIKTRGQQVTLSCSPISGHRSVSWYQQTPGQGLQFLFEYFSETQRNKGNFPGRFSGRQFSNSRSEMNVSTLELGDSALYLCASSPGTVKGDQPQHFGDGTRLSIL.

CDR3: CASSLTSGRAREQFF. The CDR3, as DNA: TGCGCCAGCAGCTTGACTAGCGGGAGGGCCCGAGAGCAGTTCTTC. The chain links TRBV5-1 to TRBJ2-1; TRBD2 aligns across 13 bases. Germline loops: CDR1 SGHRS, CDR2 YFSETQ. The CDR3 runs 15 residues. J lost 10 bases, V lost 1 base, and 5 bases had no gene match. Combining the CDR3 with reference TRBV5-1 and TRBJ2-1 gives the whole variable domain KAGVTQTPRYLIKTRGQQVTLSCSPISGHRSVSWYQQTPGQGLQFLFEYFSETQRNKGNFPGRFSGRQFSNSRSEMNVSTLELGDSALYLCASSLTSGRAREQFFGPGTRLTVL.